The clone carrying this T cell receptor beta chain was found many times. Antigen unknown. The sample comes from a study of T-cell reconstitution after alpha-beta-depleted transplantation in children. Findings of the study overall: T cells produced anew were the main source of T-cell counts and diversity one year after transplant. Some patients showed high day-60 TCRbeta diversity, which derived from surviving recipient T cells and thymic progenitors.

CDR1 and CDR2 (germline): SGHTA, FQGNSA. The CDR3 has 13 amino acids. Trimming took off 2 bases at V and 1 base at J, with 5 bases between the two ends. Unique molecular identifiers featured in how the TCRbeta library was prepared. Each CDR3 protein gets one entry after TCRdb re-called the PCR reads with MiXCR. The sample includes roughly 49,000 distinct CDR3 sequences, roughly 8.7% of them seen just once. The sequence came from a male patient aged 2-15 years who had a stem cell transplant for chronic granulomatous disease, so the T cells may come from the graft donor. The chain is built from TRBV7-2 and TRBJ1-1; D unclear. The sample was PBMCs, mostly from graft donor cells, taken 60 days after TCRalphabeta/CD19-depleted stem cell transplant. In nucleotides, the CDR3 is TGTGCCAGCAGCTTATCACAGAACACTGAAGCTTTCTTT. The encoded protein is CASSLSQNTEAFF.